Listed here are 15 T cell receptor beta chains from one sample, sequenced in a study of blood T cells in healthy people across ages. Combining a sample-barcoded 5' primer with a J-beta primer mix, a second PCR ran for about 6 to 11 cycles. MiXCR was run by TCRdb on the 5' RACE reads, yielding one entry per CDR3 protein. There are about a million distinct CDR3 sequences in the sample; approximately 49% occur only once, and around 15% lies in the top ten. The sample consisted of blood. The origin of the receptors is a man younger than 45 in good health.

This clonotype has a handful of counts. J is TRBJ1-1 and V is TRBV20-1, with D possibly TRBD1 on 5 matching bases. V lost 1 base and J lost 0, with 9 bases in between. In germline, CDR1 is DFQATT, CDR2 SNEGSKA (reference sequence). The CDR3 length is 14 residues. The CDR3 protein is CSARAGHMNTEAFF. In DNA, the CDR3 is TGCAGTGCTAGAGCTGGACATATGAACACTGAAGCTTTCTTT.

With regard to this clonotype: A read error is possible here, since a much larger clone lies one base away. The CDR3 reads CASRQGIASSLHF. The CDR3 DNA is TGTGCCAGCCGACAGGGTATAGCCTCATCCCTCCACTTT. The gene calls are TRBV12-3 or TRBV12-4 and TRBJ1-6; TRBD1 matches at 7 bases. The CDR3 has 13 residues. J was trimmed by 14 bases and V by 8 bases; bases with no gene match: 12.

V is TRBV5-1 and J is TRBJ2-2; a weak D match, TRBD1 (6 bases). The CDR3 contains 17 residues. Trimming removed 1 base at V and 1 base at J, with 14 bases between. Per germline, CDR1 SGHRS and CDR2 YFSETQ. The CDR3 loop is CASSLLASGQNTGELFF. CDR3 DNA: TGCGCCAGCAGCTTGCTCGCGTCGGGACAGAACACCGGGGAGCTGTTTTTT.

DNA of the CDR3: TGTGCCAGCAGCTTAGGAACTAGCAGGGTGTCGGAGACCCAGTACTTC. Protein product: CASSLGTSRVSETQYF. This chain uses TRBV13 with TRBJ2-5; D might be TRBD2 (6 bases). Trimming pared 0 bases from V and 5 bases from J, leaving 16 bases between. Germline CDR1 and CDR2: PRHDT and FYEKMQ (reference sequence). This CDR3 has 16 residues.

This clonotype was recorded a few times. CDR3 nucleotides: TGCGCCAGTAGACCGGGGGGGCCTTCTAGCACAGATACGCAGTATTTT. It translates to CASRPGGPSSTDTQYF. The chain couples TRBV5-1 to TRBJ2-3; TRBD2 aligns across 8 bases. Germline-derived CDR1 and CDR2 are SGHRS and YFSETQ. This CDR3 comprises 16 residues. With V trimmed by 8 bases and J by 0 bases, 11 bases remained unmatched. Drawing the rest from reference TRBV5-1 and TRBJ2-3, the complete variable domain is KAGVTQTPRYLIKTRGQQVTLSCSPISGHRSVSWYQQTPGQGLQFLFEYFSETQRNKGNFPGRFSGRQFSNSRSEMNVSTLELGDSALYLCASRPGGPSSTDTQYFGPGTRLTVL.

This clonotype was observed a few times. This rearrangement joins TRBV10-3 to TRBJ1-1, with TRBD1 as a possible D gene (5 bases). V was pared by 5 bases and J by 4 bases, with 11 bases between. The CDR3 runs to 13 residues. The germline V gene has CDR1 ENHRY and CDR2 SYGVKD. CDR3 nucleotide sequence: TGTGCCATCAGTACGGCAGGGATCACTGAAGCTTTCTTT. This encodes CAISTAGITEAFF.

J is TRBJ2-5 and V is TRBV14; TRBD2 aligns across 10 bases. Per the germline V gene, CDR1 is SGHDN and CDR2 is FVKESK. This CDR3 region has 15 residues. J gave up 5 bases and V 3 bases, and 6 bases lay outside the gene matches. The CDR3 sequence is CASSQEGLALETQYF. The CDR3 DNA reads TGTGCCAGCAGCCAGGAGGGACTAGCGCTGGAGACCCAGTACTTC.

The rearrangement links TRBV6-1 to TRBJ1-2; D is uncertain. Germline CDR1 MNHNS, CDR2 SASEGT. The CDR3 contains 13 residues. The V and J ends lost 4 bases and 4 bases respectively, with 10 bases between them. As DNA, the CDR3 is TGTGCCAGCAGTGTCGACGGTGCCTATGGCTACACCTTC. Translating it yields CASSVDGAYGYTF.

This chain links TRBV6-2 or TRBV6-3 with TRBJ2-2; D may be TRBD1 or TRBD2 (5 bases each). The V gene's germline CDR1 is MNHEY and CDR2 SVGEGT. CDR3 length: 15 residues. V lost 7 bases and J lost 2, with 14 bases in between. The CDR3 region is CASNPGRINTGELFF. The DNA of the CDR3 is TGTGCCAGCAATCCAGGGAGAATTAACACCGGGGAGCTGTTTTTT.

The genes are TRBV6-2 or TRBV6-3 and TRBJ2-6, with a tentative D call TRBD1 (5 bases). Trimming removed 5 bases from V and 2 bases from J, with 16 bases in between. The CDR3 consists of 17 residues. Germline CDR1 and CDR2: MNHEY and SVGEGT. The CDR3: CASSPGQQTTGANVLTF. As DNA, the CDR3 is TGTGCCAGCAGTCCAGGGCAGCAGACAACTGGGGCCAACGTCCTGACTTTC.

The rearrangement uses TRBV7-9 and TRBJ1-1; the match to TRBD1 covers 8 bases. The CDR3 spans 15 residues. V trimming: 5 bases; J trimming: 10 bases; junction bases outside the gene matches: 15. Looked up from germline, CDR1 is SEHNR and CDR2 is FQNEAQ (reference sequence). DNA of the CDR3: TGTGCCAGCAGCCATTCGGAGCAGGGGGCCTTTTTAGCTTTCTTT. Translated: CASSHSEQGAFLAFF. The full variable domain, completed using reference TRBV7-9 and TRBJ1-1, is DTGVSQNPRHKITKRGQNVTFRCDPISEHNRLYWYRQTLGQGPEFLTYFQNEAQLEKSRLLSDRFSAERPKGSFSTLEIQRTEQGDSAMYLCASSHSEQGAFLAFFGQGTRLTVV.

The chain recombines TRBV7-2 with TRBJ2-3, with 7 nucleotides matching TRBD2. V lost 2 bases, J lost 1 base, and 6 bases stayed unmatched. The germline CDR1 and CDR2 sequences are SGHTA and FQGNSA. This CDR3 is built from 16 residues. For the CDR3, the DNA is TGTGCCAGCAGCTTAACTAGCGAGGCCCGCACAGATACGCAGTATTTT. This sequence encodes CASSLTSEARTDTQYF.

The CDR3 DNA sequence: TGCGCCAGCAGCGGCGACTCGCCGGAGACCCAGTACTTC. Translated, it gives CASSGDSPETQYF. The V gene is TRBV10-2, the J gene TRBJ2-7, with D uncertain. The DNA end favors TRBJ2-5, so the J call may be wrong. CDR3 size: 13 residues. Germline V lookup: CDR1 WSHSY, CDR2 SAAADI.

CDR3 coding DNA: TGTGCCACCAGTGCCTCCTCCTACGAGCAGTACTTC. It is translated as CATSASSYEQYF. The V call is TRBV24-1, the J call TRBJ2-7; no firm D call. The germline gives CDR1 KGHDR, CDR2 SFDVKD. The ends were cut back, 5 bases at V and 0 bases at J, with 4 bases in the middle. The CDR3 sequence is 12 residues long.

The chain joins TRBV7-8 to TRBJ2-7; 9 bases align to TRBD2. The germline gives CDR1 SGHVS, CDR2 FQNEAQ. This CDR3 has 12 amino acids. The V and J ends lost 11 bases and 0 bases, in that order; junction bases with no gene match: 2. CDR3 region: CAGAGGSYEQYF. In DNA, the CDR3 is TGTGCCGGAGCGGGGGGCTCCTACGAGCAGTACTTC.